One and the same sample provided the 7 T cell receptor beta chains below, sequenced in a study of CD8+ T cells in alopecia areata. As for treatment: oral pan-JAK inhibitor, 5-10 mg twice daily. Isolated RNA was reverse transcribed into cDNA used as the sequencing template. TCRdb's table, derived via immunoSEQ multiplex PCR, lists solely in-frame clones and lacks some. The repertoire holds over 95,000 clones, with 50% to 75% as singletons. The sample in question was CD8+ T cells sorted from blood, obtained at week 4, from a patient treated with tofacitinib. The receptors shown here come from a human donor with alopecia areata.

The J gene is TRBJ1-3, the V gene TRBV5-1; 10 bases are shared with TRBD1. The CDR3 runs to 14 residues. Trimming cost V 6 bases and J 8 bases; bases outside gene matches: 8. The germline V gene has CDR1 SGHRS and CDR2 YFSETQ. The CDR3 DNA reads as TGCGCCAGCAACTCGGGACAGGGGCTCGACACCATATATTTT. It codes for CASNSGQGLDTIYF.

The chain joins TRBV13 to TRBJ2-5; D ambiguous. V lost 2 bases to trimming and J lost 0 bases, with 7 bases between them. Germline lookup yields CDR1 PRHDT and CDR2 FYEKMQ (reference sequence). The CDR3 is 14 residues long. Here the CDR3 reads CASSLFWNQETQYF. The CDR3 nucleotides are TGTGCCAGCAGCTTATTTTGGAACCAAGAGACCCAGTACTTC. Full variable domain (outside the CDR3, taken from reference TRBV13 and TRBJ2-5): AAGVIQSPRHLIKEKRETATLKCYPIPRHDTVYWYQQGPGQDPQFLISFYEKMQSDKGSIPDRFSAQQFSDYHSELNMSSLELGDSALYFCASSLFWNQETQYFGPGTRLLVL.

The CDR3 DNA reads TGTGCCAACGTGGGGGCGGGTACTGGGGCCAACGTCCTGACTTTC. Translating it yields CANVGAGTGANVLTF. The chain recombines TRBV2 with TRBJ2-6; maybe TRBD1 (6 bases). The CDR3 is made up of 15 amino acids. Per the germline V gene, CDR1 is SNHLY and CDR2 is FYNNEI. Trimming stripped 10 bases from V and 2 bases from J, with 15 bases between.

V and J are TRBV5-6 and TRBJ1-1, with 7 bases fitting TRBD1. This CDR3 contains 16 residues. In germline, CDR1 is SGHDT, CDR2 YYEEEE. Unmatched junction bases numbered 9, after V lost 4 bases and J lost 0 bases. CDR3 sequence: CASSNRPGTVNTEAFF. In DNA form, the CDR3 reads TGTGCCAGCAGCAATCGACCCGGGACAGTGAACACTGAAGCTTTCTTT.

The chain has TRBV7-6 and TRBJ2-5; D is perhaps TRBD2 (6 bases). Trimming shortened V by 2 bases and J by 2 bases, and 12 bases separated the two germline ends. Germline V gene lookup returns CDR1 SGHVS and CDR2 FNYEAQ. This CDR3 region has 15 residues. CDR3 loop: CASSLLRDLQETQYF. Here the CDR3 DNA reads TGTGCCAGCAGCTTACTCAGGGACTTGCAAGAGACCCAGTACTTC.

This sequence joins TRBV6-6 and TRBJ2-5; possible D gene TRBD1, 5 bases. CDR3 length: 12 residues. Germline values: CDR1 MNHNY, CDR2 SVGAGI (reference sequence). V was cut by 6 bases and J by 4 bases, with 9 bases left in between. CDR3 region: CASSQTVETQYF. CDR3 nucleotides: TGTGCCAGCAGCCAGACAGTAGAGACCCAGTACTTC.

The chain has TRBV4-1 and TRBJ2-7, with 10 bases lining up with TRBD1. Trimming at V came to 4 bases and at J to 6 bases, leaving 6 bases not matched to a gene. The CDR3 is 14 residues long. From germline, CDR1 is MGHRA and CDR2 YSYEKL. CDR3 residues: CASSPGQGKSEQYF. The CDR3 DNA follows: TGCGCCAGCAGCCCGGGACAGGGGAAGAGCGAGCAGTACTTC.